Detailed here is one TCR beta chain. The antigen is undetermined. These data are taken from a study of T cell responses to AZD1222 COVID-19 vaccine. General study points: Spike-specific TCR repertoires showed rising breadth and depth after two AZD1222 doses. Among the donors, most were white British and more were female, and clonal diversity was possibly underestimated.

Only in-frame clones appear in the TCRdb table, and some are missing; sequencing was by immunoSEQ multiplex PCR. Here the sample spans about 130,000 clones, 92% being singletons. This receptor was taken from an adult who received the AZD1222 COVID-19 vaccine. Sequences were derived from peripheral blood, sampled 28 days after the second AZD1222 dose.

As DNA, the CDR3 is TGTGCCAGCAGCCGGGGAAGTAATGAAAAACTGTTTTTT. Translating gives CASSRGSNEKLFF. The chain joins TRBV7-9 to TRBJ1-4; D is ambiguous. Deletions cut 5 bases from V and 4 bases from J, with 8 bases between. Per the germline V gene, CDR1 is SEHNR and CDR2 is FQNEAQ (reference sequence). The CDR3 has 13 amino acids. Combining the CDR3 with reference TRBV7-9 and TRBJ1-4 gives the whole variable domain DTGVSQNPRHKITKRGQNVTFRCDPISEHNRLYWYRQTLGQGPEFLTYFQNEAQLEKSRLLSDRFSAERPKGSFSTLEIQRTEQGDSAMYLCASSRGSNEKLFFGSGTQLSVL.